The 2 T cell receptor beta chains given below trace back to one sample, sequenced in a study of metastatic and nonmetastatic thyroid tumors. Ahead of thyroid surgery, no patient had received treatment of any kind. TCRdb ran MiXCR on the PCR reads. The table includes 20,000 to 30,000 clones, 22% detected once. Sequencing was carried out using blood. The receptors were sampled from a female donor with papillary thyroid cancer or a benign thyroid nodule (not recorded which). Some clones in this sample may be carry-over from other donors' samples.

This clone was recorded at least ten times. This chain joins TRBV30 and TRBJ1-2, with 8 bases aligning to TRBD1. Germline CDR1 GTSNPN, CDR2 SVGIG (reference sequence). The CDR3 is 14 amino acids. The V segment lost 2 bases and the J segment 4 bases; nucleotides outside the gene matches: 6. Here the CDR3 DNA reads TGTGCCTGGAGTCCCGGGACAGGTCTCTATGGCTACACCTTC. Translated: CAWSPGTGLYGYTF.

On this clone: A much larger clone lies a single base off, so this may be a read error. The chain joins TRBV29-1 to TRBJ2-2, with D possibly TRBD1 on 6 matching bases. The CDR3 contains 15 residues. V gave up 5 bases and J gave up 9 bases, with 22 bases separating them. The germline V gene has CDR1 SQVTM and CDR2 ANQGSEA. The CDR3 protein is CSVSNRVGEAWELFF. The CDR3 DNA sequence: TGCAGCGTTTCTAACAGGGTTGGGGAAGCCTGGGAGCTGTTTTTT.